The 28 T cell receptor beta chains below all came from one sample that was sequenced in a study of T cell responses to AZD1222 COVID-19 vaccine. Profiling relied on immunoSEQ multiplex PCR, and the TCRdb table lists in-frame clones only, not all of them. In the table there are 140,000 to 150,000 clones, about nine tenths of which are singletons. The sequences come from peripheral blood, collected on day 0 of AZD1222 vaccination. These receptors were taken from an adult in good health.

The rearrangement joins TRBV5-5 to TRBJ1-1, with D tentatively TRBD1 (6 bases). The CDR3 covers 14 residues. The germline V and J ends were trimmed by 0 bases and 5 bases, with 11 bases remaining between them. The V gene's germline CDR1 is SGHKS and CDR2 YYEKEE (reference sequence). CDR3 sequence (DNA): TGTGCCAGCAGCTTGGCAGGGGCGTCGACTGAAGCTTTCTTT. It translates to CASSLAGASTEAFF.

The V call is TRBV4-1, the J call TRBJ2-3; TRBD2 agrees at 10 bases. Germline values: CDR1 MGHRA, CDR2 YSYEKL. The trim removed 1 base at V and 4 bases at J, leaving 5 bases unmatched. The CDR3 has 16 residues. The CDR3 DNA follows: TGCGCCAGCAGCCAAGTGAGCGGGAGGGGTGCAGATACGCAGTATTTT. Protein sequence: CASSQVSGRGADTQYF.

The chain has TRBV3-1 (or the pseudogene TRBV3-2) and TRBJ2-1; 9 bases map to TRBD2. Germline V gene data show CDR1 as LGHDT and CDR2 as YNNKEL (reference sequence). V trimming: 1 base; J trimming: 8 bases; junction bases outside the gene matches: 12. This CDR3 contains 17 residues. CDR3 sequence (DNA): TGTGCCAGCAGCCAAGTAACGTCTAGCGGGAAGGCCGATGAGCAGTTCTTC. It specifies CASSQVTSSGKADEQFF.

The chain combines TRBV12-3 or TRBV12-4 with TRBJ1-6; D perhaps matches TRBD1 (5 bases). The V end was cut by 4 bases, the J end by 10 bases, with 11 bases between. This CDR3 is built from 13 residues. The CDR3 bases are TGTGCCAGCAGTTGGGAAGGGGTATCACCCCTCCACTTT. This encodes CASSWEGVSPLHF.

This CDR3 reads CASSLGPRQGKHGYTF. The CDR3 coding sequence is TGTGCCAGCAGCTTAGGGCCCAGACAGGGGAAACACGGCTACACCTTC. The chain combines TRBV7-9 with TRBJ1-2; 8 bases match TRBD1. CDR1 is SEHNR and CDR2 is FQNEAQ in the germline V gene (reference sequence). V was pared by 1 base and J by 8 bases, with 12 bases of the junction left unmatched. This CDR3 has 16 residues.

This clone was detected a few times. The sample has other DNA sequences that encode this CDR3 too. The chain recombines TRBV7-9 with TRBJ1-1, with 7 bases that match TRBD1. Germline V CDR1 and CDR2: SEHNR, FQNEAQ (reference sequence). After removal of 4 bases from V and 1 base from J, the junction contained 3 bases not matched to a gene. CDR3 length: 14 amino acids. CDR3 loop: CASSSRTGNTEAFF. The CDR3 region has the DNA TGTGCCAGCAGCTCTCGGACAGGGAACACTGAAGCTTTCTTT.

The V gene is TRBV28, the J gene TRBJ2-5; D might be TRBD2 (6 bases). With 8 bases removed from V and 5 bases from J, the gap between germline ends came to 27 bases. The germline V gene encodes CDR1 MDHEN and CDR2 SYDVKM. The CDR3 has 17 amino acids. CDR3 nucleotides: TGTGCCAGCTCCGCAAGTCGGGGACTGGGATCTATGGAGACCCAGTACTTC. Translating it yields CASSASRGLGSMETQYF.

The rearrangement links TRBV27 to TRBJ1-5; possibly TRBD1 for D (6 bases). Germline V gene data show CDR1 as MNHEY and CDR2 as SMNVEV (reference sequence). This CDR3 contains 16 residues. V was pared by 5 bases and J by 5 bases, with 19 bases between. CDR3 sequence: CASSLMGGGSDQPQHF. CDR3 bases: TGTGCCAGCAGTCTTATGGGAGGGGGGAGCGATCAGCCCCAGCATTTT.

As concerns this clone: Other DNA variants within this sample encode the same CDR3. This chain uses TRBV5-1 with TRBJ2-5, with D maybe TRBD1 (5 bases). Germline CDR1 and CDR2: SGHRS and YFSETQ. The CDR3 has 14 amino acids. The V end was cut by 0 bases, the J end by 4 bases, with 10 bases between. As DNA, the CDR3 is TGCGCCAGCAGCTTGGGGCAGGGCGGAGAGACCCAGTACTTC. This sequence encodes CASSLGQGGETQYF. Full variable domain (rest looked up from reference TRBV5-1 and TRBJ2-5): KAGVTQTPRYLIKTRGQQVTLSCSPISGHRSVSWYQQTPGQGLQFLFEYFSETQRNKGNFPGRFSGRQFSNSRSEMNVSTLELGDSALYLCASSLGQGGETQYFGPGTRLLVL.

This clone is a singleton in its sample. The CDR3 coding sequence is TGTGCCACCAGCAGTGGCCTAGCGGACACAGATACGCAGTATTTT. Protein: CATSSGLADTDTQYF. The chain couples TRBV15 to TRBJ2-3; 7 nucleotides agree with TRBD2. This CDR3 region has 15 residues. Per germline, CDR1 LNHNV and CDR2 YYDKDF (reference sequence). Germline trimming cut 3 bases from V and 2 bases from J; bases unmatched to any gene: 5.

The chain employs TRBV5-1 and TRBJ1-6; 7 bases map to TRBD1. CDR1 SGHRS and CDR2 YFSETQ come from the germline V gene. The CDR3 has 15 residues. Germline trimming cut 1 base from V and 8 bases from J; bases unmatched to any gene: 6. The CDR3 sequence: CASSLSRGDDSPLHF. In DNA, the CDR3 is TGCGCCAGCAGCTTGAGCAGGGGGGATGATTCACCCCTCCACTTT.

This clone has only one observation. This chain joins TRBV5-4 and TRBJ2-1; TRBD1 might be the D (6 bases). Trimming removed 4 bases at V and 7 bases at J, with 9 bases between. Germline V gene data show CDR1 as SGHNT and CDR2 as YYREEE (reference sequence). The CDR3 has 12 residues. This CDR3 reads CASSPTGNEQFF. CDR3 DNA sequence: TGTGCCAGCAGCCCTACAGGGAATGAGCAGTTCTTC.

The DNA for the CDR3 is TGTGCCAGCAGCTTAGCGATGTGGGGGGGAGACACTGAAGCTTTCTTT. It is translated as CASSLAMWGGDTEAFF. This chain links TRBV11-2 with TRBJ1-1; D might be TRBD1 (5 bases). This CDR3 is 16 amino acids long. Trimming took off 1 base at V and 3 bases at J, with 15 bases between the two ends. From germline, CDR1 is SGHAT and CDR2 FQNNGV.

The chain combines TRBV5-8 with TRBJ1-5; no clear D. V gave up 2 bases and J gave up 5 bases, with 5 bases separating them. The CDR3 is 12 amino acids. Germline V gene sequence: CDR1 SGHTS, CDR2 YDEGEE. The chain's CDR3 is CASSLSYQPQHF. The CDR3 DNA sequence: TGTGCCAGCAGCTTATCTTATCAGCCCCAGCATTTT. The variable domain in full, completed from reference TRBV5-8 and TRBJ1-5, reads EAGVTQSPTHLIKTRGQQATLRCSPISGHTSVYWYQQALGLGLQFLLWYDEGEERNRGNFPPRFSGRQFPNYSSELNVNALELEDSALYLCASSLSYQPQHFGDGTRLSIL.

V gene TRBV15 combines with J gene TRBJ2-1; TRBD2 is a possible D gene (5 bases). The CDR3 runs 16 residues. Trimming took off 5 bases at V and 3 bases at J, with 17 bases between the two ends. From germline, CDR1 is LNHNV and CDR2 YYDKDF (reference sequence). Written as DNA, the CDR3 is TGTGCCACCAGCGAGACTCGGGAACGCTTCTACAATGAGCAGTTCTTC. Encoded protein: CATSETRERFYNEQFF.

The V and J genes are TRBV2 and TRBJ1-2; tentative D call: TRBD1 (5 bases). V was shortened by 9 bases and J by 1 base, with 18 bases between the two germline ends. Looked up from germline, CDR1 is SNHLY and CDR2 is FYNNEI. The CDR3 contains 15 residues. CDR3 protein: CARRQGAPINYGYTF. The CDR3 DNA reads TGTGCCAGACGACAAGGGGCACCAATTAACTATGGCTACACCTTC.

The CDR3 spells CASSESDPNYGYTF. Here the CDR3 DNA reads TGTGCCAGCAGTGAATCCGACCCTAACTATGGCTACACCTTC. This chain joins TRBV6-1 and TRBJ1-2, with D uncertain. This CDR3 region has 14 residues. Germline loops: CDR1 MNHNS, CDR2 SASEGT. V was trimmed by 2 bases and J by 0 bases, leaving 7 bases between them.

The chain links TRBV4-1 to TRBJ1-2; D is uncertain. This CDR3 region has 16 residues. Looked up from germline, CDR1 is MGHRA and CDR2 is YSYEKL. With 1 base removed from V and 4 bases from J, the gap between germline ends came to 16 bases. The CDR3 DNA reads as TGCGCCAGCAGCCAAGCTTGGTACATTAGCGTCTATGGCTACACCTTC. Amino acids: CASSQAWYISVYGYTF.

This clone occurred once. This sequence joins TRBV6-5 and TRBJ1-2, with a tentative D call TRBD1 (6 bases). Trimming removed 6 bases from V and 0 bases from J, with 11 bases in between. CDR3 size: 14 residues. From germline, CDR1 is MNHEY and CDR2 SVGAGI. CDR3 region: CASSRQDANYGYTF. The CDR3 bases are TGTGCCAGCAGCAGACAGGACGCTAACTATGGCTACACCTTC.

The chain has TRBV18 and TRBJ1-6; D unclear. Per the germline V gene, CDR1 is KGHSH and CDR2 is LQKENI. This CDR3 has 15 amino acids. Deletions cut 6 bases from V and 1 base from J, with 10 bases between. The DNA of the CDR3 is TGTGCCAGCTCCCCCGCCCGGTCCTATAATTCACCCCTCCACTTT. Protein sequence: CASSPARSYNSPLHF.

V and J are TRBV11-2 and TRBJ1-1, with D perhaps matching TRBD1 (5 bases). Germline V gene data show CDR1 as SGHAT and CDR2 as FQNNGV. Between the trimmed V and J ends, which lost 6 bases and 5 bases, there was a span of 16 bases. CDR3 length equals 14 residues. The DNA of the CDR3 is TGTGCCAGCAGGGAAGGGCAGGGAGCGACTGAAGCTTTCTTT. This codes for CASREGQGATEAFF.

The V gene is TRBV19, the J gene TRBJ2-1, with 14 bases lining up with TRBD2. The CDR3 runs to 15 residues. Germline-derived CDR1 and CDR2 are LNHDA and SQIVND (reference sequence). The V and J ends lost 4 bases and 10 bases, in that order; junction bases with no gene match: 6. CDR3 sequence reads: CASSTGLAGGGEQFF. The CDR3 DNA follows: TGTGCCAGTAGTACCGGACTAGCGGGAGGAGGGGAGCAGTTCTTC.

V usage is TRBV19 and J usage is TRBJ2-6; TRBD2 agrees at 16 bases. CDR3 length equals 17 residues. Trimming took 10 bases from V and 4 from J; bases not matched to a gene: 7. Germline lookup yields CDR1 LNHDA and CDR2 SQIVND (reference sequence). CDR3 in amino acids: CATQGLAGGSGANVLTF. DNA of the CDR3: TGTGCCACCCAGGGACTAGCGGGAGGGTCGGGGGCCAACGTCCTGACTTTC.

This chain connects TRBV11-3 to TRBJ1-3; D remains unclear. Germline V gene lookup returns CDR1 SGHNT and CDR2 YENEEA. Trimming stripped 7 bases from V and 4 bases from J, with 23 bases between. The length of the CDR3 is 17 residues. The chain's CDR3 is CASIPRVHRLKGNTIYF. CDR3 sequence (DNA): TGTGCCAGCATCCCCAGAGTACATCGGTTGAAGGGAAACACCATATATTTT.

V and J are TRBV6-1 and TRBJ1-3, with D possibly matching TRBD1 (6 bases). This CDR3 has 13 amino acids. Germline lookup yields CDR1 MNHNS and CDR2 SASEGT. V shed 1 base and J shed 11 bases, with 12 bases lying between them. CDR3 loop: CASSEEGDRPIYF. In nucleotides, the CDR3 is TGTGCCAGCAGTGAAGAAGGCGACAGGCCCATATATTTT.

The rearrangement links TRBV13 to TRBJ2-3; D gene uncertain. This CDR3 is built from 15 residues. V dropped 2 bases and J dropped 6 bases, with 15 bases sitting between them. Germline-derived CDR1 and CDR2 are PRHDT and FYEKMQ (reference sequence). CDR3 nucleotides: TGTGCCAGCAGCTTAAGACTCTTAATAGGGGATACGCAGTATTTT. Protein sequence: CASSLRLLIGDTQYF.

The rearrangement uses TRBV19 and TRBJ2-3; D perhaps matches TRBD1 (6 bases). The CDR3 runs 12 residues. Per germline, CDR1 LNHDA and CDR2 SQIVND (reference sequence). Trimming removed 6 bases from V and 4 bases from J, with 8 bases in between. CDR3: CASSEGADTQYF. CDR3 DNA: TGTGCCAGTAGCGAGGGGGCAGATACGCAGTATTTT. The whole variable domain, remainder taken from reference TRBV19 and TRBJ2-3, is DGGITQSPKYLFRKEGQNVTLSCEQNLNHDAMYWYRQDPGQGLRLIYYSQIVNDFQKGDIAEGYSVSREKKESFPLTVTSAQKNPTAFYLCASSEGADTQYFGPGTRLTVL.

The CDR3 DNA sequence: TGCAGCGTTTTGGGTAGCGGGACTAGCACCTCCTACGAGCAGTACTTC. This sequence encodes CSVLGSGTSTSYEQYF. V usage is TRBV29-1 and J usage is TRBJ2-7, with TRBD2 matching over 9 bases. The CDR3 totals 16 residues. From germline, CDR1 is SQVTM and CDR2 ANQGSEA. With V trimmed by 5 bases and J by 0 bases, 11 bases remained unmatched.